The 27 T cell receptor beta chains presented below share a single source sample, sequenced in a study of shared clonotypes between healthy human individuals. Terminally differentiated effector memory CD45RA+ cells were excluded from the naive CD8 cells, which were CD45RO-negative and positively selected for CCR7. Assay: immunoSEQ multiplex PCR; the TCRdb copy retains only in-frame clones and omits some. The sample yields about 2,200,000 clones, 93% seen once. The material sequenced was naive CD8+ T cells from PBMCs. These receptors originate from a man aged 18 to 29 in good health. Some clones in this sample may be carry-over from other donors' samples.

This clone occurred once. The sample contains more than one DNA sequence encoding this CDR3. V and J are TRBV27 and TRBJ2-7; 9 bases line up with TRBD1. CDR3 size: 14 residues. V lost 5 bases and J lost 2; bases outside the gene matches: 4. Per germline, CDR1 MNHEY and CDR2 SMNVEV (reference sequence). CDR3 nucleotide sequence: TGTGCCAGCAGTACGGGACAGGGAACCTACGAGCAGTACTTC. Translation: CASSTGQGTYEQYF.

In the case of this clone: In the same sample, other DNA sequences code for this CDR3. J is TRBJ2-2 and V is TRBV29-1; D is unclear. Trimming took 7 bases from V and 2 from J, leaving 8 bases between them. The CDR3 spans 12 residues. Germline V gives CDR1 SQVTM, CDR2 ANQGSEA. This CDR3 is CSALGNTGELFF. The CDR3 region has the DNA TGCAGCGCCCTTGGTAACACCGGGGAGCTGTTTTTT.

The rearrangement links TRBV12-5 to TRBJ2-2; D is perhaps TRBD2 (5 bases). V lost 0 bases and J lost 0, with 20 bases in between. Germline assignment: CDR1 LGHNT and CDR2 FRNRAP. The CDR3 spans 20 residues. CDR3 nucleotides: TGTGCTAGTGGTTTGGTACCCCCGGGTAGCGACCTATCGAACACCGGGGAGCTGTTTTTT. Its protein product is CASGLVPPGSDLSNTGELFF.

The chain links TRBV7-9 to TRBJ1-2; 7 bases map to TRBD1. The CDR3 covers 13 residues. J lost 8 bases, V lost 5 bases, and 8 bases had no gene match. Germline V lookup: CDR1 SEHNR, CDR2 FQNEAQ (reference sequence). The CDR3 DNA is TGTGCCAGCAGCCGCACTGACAGGGACGGCTACACCTTC. Its protein product is CASSRTDRDGYTF.

The genes are TRBV5-1 and TRBJ1-1, with unresolved D. V lost 2 bases and J 3 bases, leaving 8 bases between the germline ends. The V gene's germline CDR1 is SGHRS and CDR2 YFSETQ. The CDR3 sequence is 13 residues long. The CDR3: CASSLTVYTEAFF. CDR3 DNA sequence: TGCGCCAGCAGCTTAACAGTTTACACTGAAGCTTTCTTT.

A few counts support this clone. In the same sample, other DNA sequences code for this CDR3. The CDR3 reads CASSVGGVSNQPQHF. DNA of the CDR3: TGTGCCAGCAGCGTAGGGGGGGTGAGCAATCAGCCCCAGCATTTT. This sequence joins TRBV9 and TRBJ1-5; perhaps TRBD1 as D (5 bases). The V gene lost 0 bases and the J gene lost 1 base, with 8 bases spanning the gap. Germline CDR1 and CDR2: SGDLS and YYNGEE. This CDR3 region has 15 residues.

The CDR3 protein is CASSPSRWGKYEQYF. The CDR3, as DNA: TGTGCCAGCAGCCCTAGCAGGTGGGGTAAATACGAGCAGTACTTC. This chain joins TRBV25-1 and TRBJ2-7; D may be TRBD2 (5 bases). CDR3 length equals 15 residues. V lost 6 bases and J lost 4, with 19 bases in between. Germline V gene data show CDR1 as MGHDK and CDR2 as SYGVNS.

The rearrangement joins TRBV5-6 to TRBJ2-7; the D gene is possibly TRBD1 (6 bases). The V and J ends lost 4 bases and 1 base respectively, with 21 bases between them. Germline CDR1 is SGHDT and CDR2 is YYEEEE. This CDR3 region has 17 residues. Here the CDR3 reads CASSLSGRRRGSYEQYF. The CDR3 DNA reads TGTGCCAGCAGCCTCTCGGGACGCCGAAGGGGGTCCTACGAGCAGTACTTC.

The chain combines TRBV5-1 with TRBJ2-7; the match to TRBD2 covers 9 bases. There are 16 residues in the CDR3. CDR1 and CDR2 from the germline V gene are SGHRS and YFSETQ. The J segment lost 2 bases and the V segment lost 0 bases, leaving 6 bases of the junction unmatched. CDR3 bases: TGCGCCAGCAGCTTGGGGTGGCGGGAGGGAACCTACGAGCAGTACTTC. Its protein is CASSLGWREGTYEQYF. Full variable domain (remainder filled in from reference TRBV5-1 and TRBJ2-7): KAGVTQTPRYLIKTRGQQVTLSCSPISGHRSVSWYQQTPGQGLQFLFEYFSETQRNKGNFPGRFSGRQFSNSRSEMNVSTLELGDSALYLCASSLGWREGTYEQYFGPGTRLTVT.

This chain connects TRBV5-6 to TRBJ1-1; D ambiguous. This CDR3 has 13 amino acids. Germline lookup yields CDR1 SGHDT and CDR2 YYEEEE. V lost 2 bases to trimming and J lost 9 bases, with 14 bases between them. The CDR3 DNA reads TGTGCCAGCAGCTTAGATGGTTTGAACCAAGCTTTCTTT. Protein product: CASSLDGLNQAFF.

This chain's CDR3 is CASRRGKGTSGSPGVTQYF. The CDR3 nucleotides are TGTGCCAGCAGACGGGGAAAGGGGACTAGCGGGTCCCCCGGGGTGACCCAGTACTTC. The chain recombines TRBV6-7 with TRBJ2-5; 12 bases map to TRBD2. TRBV6-7 is annotated as an ORF whose role is uncertain. The ends lost 6 bases at V and 7 bases at J; junction bases unmatched: 21. The CDR3 extends over 19 amino acids.

The CDR3 DNA sequence: TGTGCCAGCAGCCCCAGTGACAGCACCTATGGCTACACCTTC. Its translation is CASSPSDSTYGYTF. The V gene is TRBV9, the J gene TRBJ1-2, with D tentatively TRBD1 (5 bases). V was clipped by 4 bases and J by 4 bases, with 14 bases between them. CDR3 length: 14 residues. CDR1 is SGDLS and CDR2 is YYNGEE in the germline V gene. The full variable domain, its missing parts supplied by reference TRBV9 and TRBJ1-2, is DSGVTQTPKHLITATGQRVTLRCSPRSGDLSVYWYQQSLDQGLQFLIQYYNGEERAKGNILERFSAQQFPDLHSELNLSSLELGDSALYFCASSPSDSTYGYTFGSGTRLTVV.

CDR3 sequence reads: CASSFGTESTDTQYF. The CDR3 DNA reads TGTGCCAGCAGCTTCGGGACGGAAAGCACAGATACGCAGTATTTT. The V gene is TRBV5-8, the J gene TRBJ2-3; tentatively, D is TRBD1 or TRBD2 (5 bases each). CDR1 is SGHTS, CDR2 YDEGEE, per germline. The length of the CDR3 is 15 residues. The V and J ends lost 2 bases and 0 bases respectively, with 10 bases between them.

The rearrangement uses TRBV19 and TRBJ1-5, with D perhaps TRBD1 (5 bases). Germline V gene data show CDR1 as LNHDA and CDR2 as SQIVND (reference sequence). Trimming removed 7 bases at V and 7 bases at J, with 14 bases between. The CDR3 has 13 residues. The CDR3 coding sequence is TGTGCCAGTAAAGAAGGGGAAGGGCAGCCCCAGCATTTT. Its translation is CASKEGEGQPQHF.

The rearrangement joins TRBV10-3 to TRBJ2-7, with a weak D call TRBD1 (5 bases). The CDR3 sequence is 12 residues long. V was pared by 3 bases and J by 7 bases, with 10 bases between. From germline, CDR1 is ENHRY and CDR2 SYGVKD. DNA of the CDR3: TGTGCCATCAGTGATCTGGGGCGGGAGCAGTACTTC. It is translated as CAISDLGREQYF.

A remark on this clone: Other DNA sequences in the same sample also yield this CDR3. The chain combines TRBV5-6 with TRBJ2-4; perhaps TRBD1 as D (5 bases). Trimming took 0 bases from V and 0 from J, leaving 10 bases between them. There are 16 residues in the CDR3. CDR1 is SGHDT, CDR2 YYEEEE, per germline. This CDR3 is CASSLGQGLAKNIQYF. CDR3 nucleotide sequence: TGTGCCAGCAGCTTGGGCCAGGGATTAGCCAAAAACATTCAGTACTTC.

This chain connects TRBV7-8 to TRBJ2-3; D unclear. Germline V gene data show CDR1 as SGHVS and CDR2 as FQNEAQ. The CDR3 sequence is 16 residues long. Trimming cost V 1 base and J 0 bases, with 11 bases left between them. Written as DNA, the CDR3 is TGTGCCAGCAGCTTAGAGGGCGGTGCTAGCACAGATACGCAGTATTTT. It translates to CASSLEGGASTDTQYF.

The chain combines TRBV28 with TRBJ2-7; TRBD2 is a possible D gene (6 bases). The V end lost 5 bases, the J end lost 0 bases, and 14 bases lay between the germline ends. Germline-derived CDR1 and CDR2 are MDHEN and SYDVKM. CDR3 length: 15 amino acids. As DNA, the CDR3 is TGTGCCAGCAGTCGGGGGATCCCTGGCTCCTACGAGCAGTACTTC. It translates to CASSRGIPGSYEQYF.

In its sample, this clone was seen once. The chain uses TRBV4-2 and TRBJ2-1; D might be TRBD2 (6 bases). Germline CDR1 reads LGHNA; CDR2 reads YNFKEQ. Trimming stripped 1 base from V and 9 bases from J, with 10 bases between. The CDR3 runs 13 residues. As DNA, the CDR3 is TGTGCCAGCAGCCAAGGAGTCGGGGGTGAGCAGTTCTTC. Encoded protein: CASSQGVGGEQFF.

This clone was recorded only once. The chain uses TRBV7-8 and TRBJ2-7; D is unresolved. Germline V CDR1 and CDR2: SGHVS, FQNEAQ. Trimming cost V 4 bases and J 0 bases, with 19 bases left between them. The CDR3 totals 17 residues. The CDR3 DNA follows: TGTGCCAGCAGCTCAGATTATTTCATGACTGCCTCCTACGAGCAGTACTTC. This gives the protein CASSSDYFMTASYEQYF. The entire variable domain, with the rest obtained from reference TRBV7-8 and TRBJ2-7, is as follows: GAGVSQSPRYKVAKRGQDVALRCDPISGHVSLFWYQQALGQGPEFLTYFQNEAQLDKSGLPSDRFFAERPEGSVSTLKIQRTQQEDSAVYLCASSSDYFMTASYEQYFGPGTRLTVT.

The rearrangement joins TRBV5-6 to TRBJ2-7, with D perhaps matching TRBD2 (6 bases). Trimming took off 0 bases at V and 6 bases at J, with 10 bases between the two ends. The length of the CDR3 is 13 residues. Per the germline V gene, CDR1 is SGHDT and CDR2 is YYEEEE. DNA for the CDR3: TGTGCCAGCAGCTTGGGGAGGGGTTTCGAGCAGTACTTC. Protein: CASSLGRGFEQYF.

This rearrangement joins TRBV9 to TRBJ2-3; D is perhaps TRBD2 (5 bases). V was clipped by 8 bases and J by 4 bases, with 20 bases between them. This CDR3 is 15 amino acids long. Germline CDR1 reads SGDLS; CDR2 reads YYNGEE. The CDR3 nucleotides read TGTGCCAGTGCTCGAGGCGGGCTAGCACCAGATACGCAGTATTTT. As protein: CASARGGLAPDTQYF.

The V and J genes are TRBV6-5 and TRBJ2-2; no firm D call. Germline V lookup: CDR1 MNHEY, CDR2 SVGAGI. Trimming removed 6 bases from V and 6 bases from J, with 8 bases in between. The CDR3 extends over 12 amino acids. CDR3 sequence reads: CASSLFAGELFF. CDR3 coding DNA: TGTGCCAGCAGCCTATTTGCCGGGGAGCTGTTTTTT.

The chain joins TRBV13 to TRBJ2-7, with D possibly TRBD1 on 5 matching bases. V gave up 2 bases and J gave up 8 bases, with 16 bases separating them. CDR3 length equals 14 residues. Germline V gene data show CDR1 as PRHDT and CDR2 as FYEKMQ (reference sequence). The CDR3 region has the DNA TGTGCCAGCAGCTTACGGTCCAGGGCCGAACAGCAGTACTTC. Amino acids: CASSLRSRAEQQYF.

The chain joins TRBV5-1 to TRBJ2-7, with 9 bases fitting TRBD1. CDR3 length: 16 residues. After removal of 1 base from V and 3 bases from J, the junction contained 8 bases not matched to a gene. The germline V gene encodes CDR1 SGHRS and CDR2 YFSETQ. CDR3: CASSLRGQGNYYEQYF. CDR3 nucleotides: TGCGCCAGCAGCTTGCGGGGACAGGGCAATTACTACGAGCAGTACTTC.

This chain connects TRBV15 to TRBJ1-5; the D gene is possibly TRBD1 (5 bases). The length of the CDR3 is 16 residues. Trimming stripped 0 bases from V and 0 bases from J, with 9 bases between. The germline CDR1 and CDR2 sequences are LNHNV and YYDKDF (reference sequence). Here the CDR3 reads CATSRDVQGSNQPQHF. The CDR3, as DNA: TGTGCCACCAGCAGAGATGTGCAGGGTAGCAATCAGCCCCAGCATTTT.

The chain joins TRBV10-2 to TRBJ2-7; 8 bases agree with TRBD2. Unmatched junction bases numbered 3, after V lost 6 bases and J lost 2 bases. This CDR3 comprises 13 residues. CDR1 is WSHSY, CDR2 SAAADI, per germline. CDR3 sequence: CASRAGVTYEQYF. The CDR3 bases are TGCGCCAGCAGAGCGGGAGTTACCTACGAGCAGTACTTC.